Following are 19 T cell receptor beta chains from one sample sequenced in a study of radiotherapy plus CTLA-4 blockade in lung cancer. Sequencing used immunoSEQ multiplex PCR; TCRdb keeps in-frame clones, though not all of them. The data hold 26,000 or so clones, with around 85% observed a single time. This specimen was peripheral blood, taken from a patient treated with radiotherapy plus ipilimumab. Receptors originate from a human donor with non-small cell lung cancer who had stable disease on radiotherapy plus ipilimumab.

This chain uses TRBV29-1 with TRBJ2-1; D is undetermined. This CDR3 is 15 amino acids long. Trimming cost V 0 bases and J 4 bases, with 13 bases left between them. CDR1 is SQVTM and CDR2 is ANQGSEA in the germline V gene. CDR3: CSVEDIDTQYNEQFF. CDR3 nucleotide sequence: TGCAGCGTTGAAGATATCGACACCCAATACAATGAGCAGTTCTTC.

The chain links TRBV29-1 to TRBJ2-2; D ambiguous. The CDR3 has 11 residues. Germline V gene data show CDR1 as SQVTM and CDR2 as ANQGSEA. The V end lost 4 bases, the J end lost 6 bases, and 6 bases lay between the germline ends. The CDR3 loop is CSVVGSGELFF. Written as DNA, the CDR3 is TGCAGCGTTGTGGGGTCCGGGGAGCTGTTTTTT.

This clone appeared a few times. The chain links TRBV13 to TRBJ1-2; D is ambiguous. V was cut by 3 bases and J by 9 bases, with 11 bases left in between. The germline V gene encodes CDR1 PRHDT and CDR2 FYEKMQ (reference sequence). CDR3 length equals 12 residues. CDR3: CASSLSQDRYTF. DNA for the CDR3: TGTGCCAGCAGCTTGTCCCAGGATCGCTACACCTTC. Full variable domain (outside the CDR3, taken from reference TRBV13 and TRBJ1-2): AAGVIQSPRHLIKEKRETATLKCYPIPRHDTVYWYQQGPGQDPQFLISFYEKMQSDKGSIPDRFSAQQFSDYHSELNMSSLELGDSALYFCASSLSQDRYTFGSGTRLTVV.

V gene TRBV28 combines with J gene TRBJ2-3; D gene ambiguous. V was trimmed by 7 bases and J by 0 bases, leaving 5 bases between them. The germline CDR1 and CDR2 sequences are MDHEN and SYDVKM. This CDR3 has 12 amino acids. The CDR3 is CASIASTDTQYF. CDR3 sequence (DNA): TGTGCCAGCATTGCTAGCACAGATACGCAGTATTTT.

The chain joins TRBV7-9 to TRBJ2-5; possible D gene TRBD1, 6 bases. CDR1 is SEHNR and CDR2 is FQNEAQ in the germline V gene (reference sequence). The ends were cut back, 1 base at V and 2 bases at J, with 17 bases in the middle. The CDR3 extends over 17 amino acids. The CDR3 nucleotides are TGTGCCAGCAGCTTAGACCAGGGGCCGACCTTACAAGAGACCCAGTACTTC. It encodes CASSLDQGPTLQETQYF.

J is TRBJ2-7 and V is TRBV28; 9 positions agree with TRBD1. The CDR3 sequence is 14 residues long. The V segment lost 5 bases and the J segment 4 bases; nucleotides outside the gene matches: 6. Germline V gives CDR1 MDHEN, CDR2 SYDVKM. The CDR3 here is CASSPRTGDYEQYV. CDR3 bases: TGTGCCAGCAGTCCCCGGACAGGGGATTACGAGCAGTACGTC.

Worth noting for this clone: Other nucleotide sequences from this sample produce the same CDR3. This chain uses TRBV5-8 with TRBJ2-3, with D perhaps TRBD1 (6 bases). Germline CDR1 SGHTS, CDR2 YDEGEE. Trimming took off 4 bases at V and 1 base at J, with 13 bases between the two ends. The CDR3 spans 15 residues. The CDR3 region has the DNA TGTGCCAGCAGCCTTGGGACATCCGGCACAGATACGCAGTATTTT. It codes for CASSLGTSGTDTQYF.

This rearrangement joins TRBV2 to TRBJ1-1, with D unresolved. The CDR3 spans 16 residues. The V and J ends lost 0 bases and 7 bases respectively, with 18 bases between them. Per germline, CDR1 SNHLY and CDR2 FYNNEI. Here the CDR3 DNA reads TGTGCCAGCAGTGAAGCTTTCCCATCTCTAGGAGGTGAAGCTTTCTTT. Amino acid sequence: CASSEAFPSLGGEAFF.

In this sample, this clone turned up once. This chain connects TRBV5-4 to TRBJ1-6, with 9 bases lining up with TRBD1. V lost 0 bases and J lost 7; bases outside the gene matches: 2. Germline V gives CDR1 SGHNT, CDR2 YYREEE (reference sequence). CDR3 size: 15 residues. The CDR3 DNA sequence: TGTGCCAGCAGCTTGGAGACAGGGGGAAATTCACCCCTCCACTTT. It translates to CASSLETGGNSPLHF.

This clone has just a few counts. The chain carries TRBV18 and TRBJ1-2, with D maybe TRBD1 (6 bases). V gave up 5 bases and J gave up 2 bases, with 12 bases separating them. The CDR3 consists of 14 residues. Germline assignment: CDR1 KGHSH and CDR2 LQKENI. Written as DNA, the CDR3 is TGTGCCAGCTCAACGTCAACAGGGAACTATGGCTACACCTTC. Translated: CASSTSTGNYGYTF.

This rearrangement joins TRBV6-1 to TRBJ1-6; no reliable D call. V was cut by 7 bases and J by 10 bases, with 20 bases left in between. CDR3 size: 15 residues. CDR1 and CDR2 from the germline V gene are MNHNS and SASEGT. The CDR3 nucleotides read TGTGCCAGCATCCCAAGGGAGGGTACGGCCTCACCCCTCCACTTT. Amino acid sequence: CASIPREGTASPLHF.

This chain connects TRBV6-1 to TRBJ2-6; 7 bases are a match to TRBD1. CDR1 is MNHNS, CDR2 SASEGT, per germline. With V trimmed by 3 bases and J by 4 bases, 6 bases remained unmatched. There are 16 residues in the CDR3. Here the CDR3 reads CASSDLTGSGANVLTF. Here the CDR3 DNA reads TGTGCCAGCAGTGACCTGACAGGGTCCGGGGCCAACGTCCTGACTTTC.

This sequence joins TRBV6-6 and TRBJ1-3, with 8 bases aligning to TRBD1. Germline V lookup: CDR1 MNHNY, CDR2 SVGAGI (reference sequence). This CDR3 is built from 15 residues. V lost 10 bases, J lost 1 base, and 9 bases stayed unmatched. The CDR3 protein is CATTRQGPSGNTIYF. The CDR3 DNA sequence: TGTGCCACAACAAGACAGGGGCCATCTGGAAACACCATATATTTT.

CDR3 sequence: CASRPGQGAGEQYV. CDR3 DNA: TGTGCCAGCAGACCTGGACAGGGGGCTGGCGAGCAGTACGTC. V is TRBV6-6 and J is TRBJ2-7; 11 bases align to TRBD1. Germline trimming cut 6 bases from V and 6 bases from J; bases unmatched to any gene: 7. Germline V lookup: CDR1 MNHNY, CDR2 SVGAGI (reference sequence). This CDR3 comprises 14 residues.

The V gene is TRBV4-1, the J gene TRBJ2-5, with D possibly matching TRBD2 (7 bases). With 0 bases removed from V and 5 bases from J, the gap between germline ends came to 16 bases. There are 16 residues in the CDR3. Germline V gene data show CDR1 as MGHRA and CDR2 as YSYEKL. CDR3 residues: CASSQERRGGWETQYF. CDR3 coding DNA: TGCGCCAGCAGCCAAGAAAGGAGGGGGGGCTGGGAGACCCAGTACTTC.

The rearrangement uses TRBV6-6 and TRBJ2-2; a weak D match, TRBD2 (7 bases). Trimming took off 8 bases at V and 4 bases at J, with 14 bases between the two ends. The CDR3 runs 14 residues. The V gene's germline CDR1 is MNHNY and CDR2 SVGAGI (reference sequence). The CDR3 nucleotides are TGTGCCAGCCTCGCGGGGGCCACCACCGGGGAGCTGTTTTTT. It yields the protein CASLAGATTGELFF.

This clone came up a few times. The chain links TRBV4-3 to TRBJ2-6, with 7 bases fitting TRBD1. The length of the CDR3 is 19 residues. V lost 0 bases and J lost 0; bases outside the gene matches: 8. CDR1 is LGHNA, CDR2 YSLEER, per germline. CDR3 bases: TGCGCCAGCAGCCAAGAAGGGATAGGGGGCTTCTCTGGGGCCAACGTCCTGACTTTC. Translated: CASSQEGIGGFSGANVLTF.

The CDR3 protein is CASSQDRQGAQNTEAFF. The DNA of the CDR3 is TGCGCCAGCAGCCAAGATAGGCAGGGGGCGCAGAACACTGAAGCTTTCTTT. The chain uses TRBV4-1 and TRBJ1-1, with 8 bases that match TRBD1. Germline V CDR1 and CDR2: MGHRA, YSYEKL. The CDR3 is 17 amino acids. V shed 0 bases and J 1 base; nucleotides not matched to a gene: 7.

This chain connects TRBV5-1 to TRBJ2-2; D is undetermined. With 2 bases removed from V and 6 bases from J, the gap between germline ends came to 2 bases. CDR1 and CDR2 (germline): SGHRS, YFSETQ. The CDR3 sequence is 11 residues long. CDR3 nucleotides: TGCGCCAGCAGCTTCGCCGGGGAGCTGTTTTTT. It codes for CASSFAGELFF.